Listed below are T cell receptor beta chains from one sample, sequenced in a study of T cell repertoires in cytomegalovirus infection. TCRdb redid the calling of the reads with MiXCR, one entry per CDR3 protein. The sample holds 100,000 to 150,000 distinct CDR3 sequences, around 32% seen once. These receptors' antigens are unknown. Sequencing was performed on CD8+ T cells from cultured PBMCs, taken from culture after CMV antigen stimulation. The receptors were sampled from a human donor in good health (CMV status not recorded). Some clones in this sample may be carry-over from other donors' samples. Both conserved end residues are part of each CDR3. D genes are given only for firm matches.

j_call v_call d_call cdr3_aa
TRBJ1-5 TRBV28 TRBD1 CASSFRGRTPAQPQHF
TRBJ1-5 TRBV12-5 TRBD1 CASGLVLSRGRGRSGNQPQHF
TRBJ2-5 TRBV7-2 - CASSLGGFPQETQYF
TRBJ1-1 TRBV7-6 TRBD1 CASSLPLPRDRTEAFF
TRBJ1-1 TRBV6-1 - CASSAWTVNTEAFF
TRBJ1-2 TRBV6-8 TRBD1 CASSGRDRVTGGYTF
TRBJ2-7 TRBV7-9 - CASRGRDVGRVSEQYF
TRBJ2-3 TRBV12-3/TRBV12-4 - CASSWSRQLDTQYF
TRBJ1-5 TRBV7-9 - CASSLGGRIHSNQPQHF
TRBJ2-3 TRBV12-3/TRBV12-4 TRBD2 CASSSGLLDTQYF
TRBJ2-7 TRBV29-1 - CSVRARDRSYEQYF
TRBJ1-2 TRBV27 TRBD1 CASSSSLGQLGYTF
TRBJ2-2 TRBV7-9 - CASSLDPGTGELFF
TRBJ2-3 TRBV4-1 TRBD2 CASSLEAGGSTDTQYF
TRBJ2-7 TRBV20-1 - CSASKDEIYYEQYF
TRBJ2-5 TRBV7-6 - CASSLQGRRDETQYF
TRBJ1-6 TRBV27 - CASSSGDSNSPLHF
TRBJ1-2 TRBV19 - CASSIDSTAYGYTF
TRBJ2-1 TRBV4-2 TRBD1 CASSQERQGATYNEQFF
TRBJ2-7 TRBV27 - CASSDSGYEQYF
TRBJ1-5 TRBV7-2 - CASSLRDISNQPQHF
TRBJ2-5 TRBV12-3/TRBV12-4 - CASSAGGGSEETQYF
TRBJ2-4 TRBV4-1 TRBD1 CASSPTTGASLPLRAKNIQYF
TRBJ1-1 TRBV7-8 - CASSFEGRTEAFF
TRBJ1-6 TRBV15 - CATSRVGSPLHF
TRBJ2-1 TRBV28 - CASSFYHKLYNEQFF
TRBJ2-1 TRBV28 - CASSPGTEQFF
TRBJ2-1 TRBV9 TRBD1 CASSVGGGQVKEQFF
TRBJ2-3 TRBV7-4 TRBD2 CASSSAGAPTDTQYF